This TCR beta chain comes out of a study of T cell responses to AZD1222 COVID-19 vaccine. General study findings and limits: Repertoires were collected only later (after the peak T cell response had occurred).

Profiled with immunoSEQ multiplex PCR; TCRdb holds only in-frame clones, not every one. The sample shows about 190,000 clones, around 89% of them seen only once. As to this clone: Antigen: not known.

Sequences were derived from peripheral blood, sampled on day 0 of AZD1222 vaccination. The receptor comes from an adult in good health.

The CDR3 nucleotides read TGTGCCAGCACCAACTTGGTGAACAGAGGGGGAAATTCACCCCTCCACTTT. Translation: CASTNLVNRGGNSPLHF. The chain recombines TRBV5-4 with TRBJ1-6; TRBD1 might be the D (6 bases). In germline, CDR1 is SGHNT, CDR2 YYREEE (reference sequence). V was trimmed by 6 bases and J by 7 bases, leaving 23 bases between them. This CDR3 comprises 17 residues.